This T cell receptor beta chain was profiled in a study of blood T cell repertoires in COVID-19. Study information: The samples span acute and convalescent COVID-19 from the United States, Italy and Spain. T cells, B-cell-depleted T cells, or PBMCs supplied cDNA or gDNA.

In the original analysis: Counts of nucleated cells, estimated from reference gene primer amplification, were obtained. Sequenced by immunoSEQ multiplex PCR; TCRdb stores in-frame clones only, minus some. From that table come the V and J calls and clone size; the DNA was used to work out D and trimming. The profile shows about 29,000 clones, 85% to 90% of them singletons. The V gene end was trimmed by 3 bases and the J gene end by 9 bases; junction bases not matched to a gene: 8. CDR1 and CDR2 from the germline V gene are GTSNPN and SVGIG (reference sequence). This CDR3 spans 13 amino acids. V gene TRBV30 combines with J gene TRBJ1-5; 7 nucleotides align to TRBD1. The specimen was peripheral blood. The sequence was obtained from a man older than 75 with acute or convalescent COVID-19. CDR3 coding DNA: TGTGCCTGGAGCCGACAGGGAGATTCGCCCCAGCATTTT. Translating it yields CAWSRQGDSPQHF.